This T cell receptor (beta chain) is from a study of human T cells and chemical hapten exposure. One entry per CDR3 protein results from TCRdb running MiXCR on the RACE reads. Altogether a few hundred thousand distinct CDR3 sequences are present, approximately 5% being singletons, with the ten largest covering approximately 2.1%. This CDR3 has 15 residues. The germline gives CDR1 DFQATT, CDR2 SNEGSKA (reference sequence). J was trimmed by 5 bases and V by 2 bases; bases with no gene match: 9. This clonotype was detected many times. Sample time point: patch test 1, 2 weeks after DPC sensitization. The treatment denotes: therapeutic diphenylcyclopropenone sensitization with weekly scalp DPC. Only after blood had been drawn was each patch test applied. Non-pregnant alopecia patients aged 18 to 70, suitable for DPC therapy.

V and J are TRBV20-1 and TRBJ2-7; TRBD1 matches at 10 bases. The origin of this receptor is a woman aged 50 to 65 with alopecia areata. Some clones in this sample may be carry-over from other donors' samples. The specimen was whole blood, collected in connection with sensitization to the hapten diphenylcyclopropenone (DPC). The CDR3: CSARSRDRGGHEQYF. The CDR3 DNA sequence: TGCAGTGCTAGATCCCGGGACAGGGGAGGCCACGAGCAGTACTTC.